These 8 T cell receptor beta chains came from one sample sequenced in a study of human T cells and chemical hapten exposure. This sample's time point: patch test 1, 2 weeks after DPC sensitization. This sample's treatment: therapeutic diphenylcyclopropenone sensitization with weekly scalp DPC. TCRdb called the RACE reads again in MiXCR, with one record for every CDR3 protein. The repertoire has approximately 100,000 distinct CDR3 sequences, about 11% of them found once; the top ten carry around 3.6%. Source: whole blood, taken in connection with sensitization to the hapten diphenylcyclopropenone (DPC). These receptors were taken from a woman aged 40 to 50 with alopecia areata. Some clones in this sample may be carry-over from other donors' samples.

This clonotype was found many times. J is TRBJ1-2 and V is TRBV5-8; D is possibly TRBD1 (6 bases). The CDR3 totals 14 residues. Germline V gives CDR1 SGHTS, CDR2 YDEGEE. The V end lost 3 bases, the J end lost 3 bases, and 12 bases lay between the germline ends. The CDR3 sequence: CASSWDTPDYGYTF. CDR3 sequence (DNA): TGTGCCAGCAGCTGGGACACACCCGACTATGGCTACACCTTC.

This clonotype was detected ten times or more. This chain uses TRBV29-1 with TRBJ2-1; no definite D call. Germline CDR1 is SQVTM and CDR2 is ANQGSEA. Trimming took 5 bases from V and 4 from J, leaving 15 bases between them. The CDR3 has 14 amino acids. The CDR3 region has the DNA TGCAGCGTTCTACCCCCTCAGGTATACAATGAGCAGTTCTTC. Its protein product is CSVLPPQVYNEQFF.

The rearrangement uses TRBV18 and TRBJ1-5; 7 bases align to TRBD1. Germline CDR1 is KGHSH and CDR2 is LQKENI. Trimming at V came to 6 bases and at J to 1 base, leaving 3 bases not matched to a gene. This CDR3 is 14 amino acids long. CDR3 DNA sequence: TGTGCCAGCTCCGACAGGGTAAGCAATCAGCCCCAGCATTTT. It is translated as CASSDRVSNQPQHF.

This clonotype was found many times. This sequence joins TRBV29-1 and TRBJ2-7; 10 nucleotides match TRBD1. The junction had 17 bases not matched to a gene; V was cut back by 5 bases and J by 7 bases. Germline-derived CDR1 and CDR2 are SQVTM and ANQGSEA. This CDR3 has 16 amino acids. The CDR3 DNA follows: TGCAGCGTTATATTTGGCAGGACAGGGGGATCAAGGGAGCAGTACTTC. Its protein product is CSVIFGRTGGSREQYF.

This clonotype was recorded many times. CDR3 sequence reads: CASSYRVSGNTIYF. CDR3 DNA: TGTGCCAGCAGTTACAGGGTGTCTGGAAACACCATATATTTT. The rearrangement uses TRBV6-5 and TRBJ1-3; D call uncertain. The V and J ends lost 2 bases and 1 base respectively, with 6 bases between them. The CDR3 sequence is 14 residues long. CDR1 and CDR2 (germline): MNHEY, SVGAGI.

V usage is TRBV29-1 and J usage is TRBJ2-3, with D uncertain. The CDR3 is made up of 12 amino acids. The germline CDR1 and CDR2 sequences are SQVTM and ANQGSEA. The V gene lost 2 bases and the J gene lost 4 bases, with 7 bases spanning the gap. The CDR3 loop is CSVESPADTQYF. The CDR3, as DNA: TGCAGCGTTGAAAGTCCTGCAGATACGCAGTATTTT.

This clonotype was seen repeatedly, ten times or more. V gene TRBV7-2 combines with J gene TRBJ2-5; TRBD2 matches at 13 bases. The CDR3 is 17 amino acids. The junction had 12 bases not matched to a gene; V was cut back by 4 bases and J by 7 bases. CDR1 is SGHTA and CDR2 is FQGNSA in the germline V gene. CDR3 amino acids: CASSSRTSGGPVLTQYF. The CDR3 bases are TGTGCCAGCAGCTCGCGGACTAGCGGGGGCCCCGTCCTGACCCAGTACTTC.

This clonotype came up many times. The chain couples TRBV19 to TRBJ1-4; D unclear. The CDR3 has 15 amino acids. CDR1 and CDR2 (germline): LNHDA, SQIVND (reference sequence). V lost 3 bases, J lost 0 bases, and 8 bases lay in between. The CDR3 nucleotides read TGTGCCAGTAGTATGTTCGATGCAACTAATGAAAAACTGTTTTTT. Its protein product is CASSMFDATNEKLFF.